These 4 T cell receptor beta chains were sequenced from one sample in a study of cytomegalovirus exposure and HLA in healthy donors. PCR was performed using 60 Vbeta and 13 Jbeta primers. Assay used: immunoSEQ multiplex PCR; TCRdb lists only in-frame clones, some missing. The table has some 99,000 clones, 73% seen once. The sample was PBMCs. Every receptor here comes from a man between 35 and 55 years old in good health and CMV-seronegative.

This chain connects TRBV5-1 to TRBJ1-1, with 7 bases that match TRBD1. Germline V lookup: CDR1 SGHRS, CDR2 YFSETQ. V shed 0 bases and J 4 bases; nucleotides not matched to a gene: 3. This CDR3 is built from 14 residues. The CDR3 DNA sequence: TGCGCCAGCAGCTTGGGGGGACAGTTCACTGAAGCTTTCTTT. Translating it yields CASSLGGQFTEAFF. Full variable domain (rest looked up from reference TRBV5-1 and TRBJ1-1): KAGVTQTPRYLIKTRGQQVTLSCSPISGHRSVSWYQQTPGQGLQFLFEYFSETQRNKGNFPGRFSGRQFSNSRSEMNVSTLELGDSALYLCASSLGGQFTEAFFGQGTRLTVV.

This chain joins TRBV29-1 and TRBJ1-1, with D possibly matching TRBD1 (5 bases). Germline CDR1 reads SQVTM; CDR2 reads ANQGSEA. The CDR3 length is 13 residues. Trimming pared 2 bases from V and 1 base from J, leaving 8 bases between. In DNA form, the CDR3 reads TGCAGCGTTGAAATGGGGGGGAACACTGAAGCTTTCTTT. Its protein product is CSVEMGGNTEAFF. The full variable domain, rest sourced from reference TRBV29-1 and TRBJ1-1, is SAVISQKPSRDICQRGTSLTIQCQVDSQVTMMFWYRQQPGQSLTLIATANQGSEATYESGFVIDKFPISRPNLTFSTLTVSNMSPEDSSIYLCSVEMGGNTEAFFGQGTRLTVV.

This clone turned up a few times. The gene calls are TRBV7-4 and TRBJ1-1; 7 nucleotides line up with TRBD1. The CDR3 consists of 16 residues. CDR1 and CDR2 from the germline V gene are SGHVT and SQSDAQ. V lost 9 bases, J lost 0 bases, and 13 bases stayed unmatched. The DNA of the CDR3 is TGTGCCAGAACCAGGGGGGCCACTTTAATGAACACTGAAGCTTTCTTT. Translation: CARTRGATLMNTEAFF.

The genes are TRBV5-1 and TRBJ1-2; TRBD1 is a possible D gene (5 bases). CDR1 and CDR2 from the germline V gene are SGHRS and YFSETQ. The CDR3 contains 13 residues. Trimming cost V 0 bases and J 8 bases, with 11 bases left between them. The DNA for the CDR3 is TGCGCCAGCAGCTTGGAAGGGGTCGACGGCTACACCTTC. Protein: CASSLEGVDGYTF.